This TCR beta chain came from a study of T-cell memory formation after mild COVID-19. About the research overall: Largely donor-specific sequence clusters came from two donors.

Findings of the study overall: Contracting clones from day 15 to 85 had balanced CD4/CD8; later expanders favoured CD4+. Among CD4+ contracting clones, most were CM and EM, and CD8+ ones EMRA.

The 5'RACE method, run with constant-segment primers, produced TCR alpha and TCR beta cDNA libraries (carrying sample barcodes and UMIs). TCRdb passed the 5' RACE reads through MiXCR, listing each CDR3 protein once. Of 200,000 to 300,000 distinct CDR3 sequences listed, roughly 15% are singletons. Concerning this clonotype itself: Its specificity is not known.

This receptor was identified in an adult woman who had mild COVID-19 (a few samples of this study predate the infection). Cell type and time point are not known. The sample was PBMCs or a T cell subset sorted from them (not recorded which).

This chain's CDR3 is CASSPGGGVTYEQYF. The CDR3 nucleotides are TGTGCCAGCAGTCCGGGGGGCGGAGTAACCTACGAGCAGTACTTC. The chain couples TRBV7-2 to TRBJ2-7; a weak D match, TRBD2 (7 bases). The CDR3 extends over 15 amino acids. V was cut by 6 bases and J by 2 bases, with 17 bases left in between. Germline V gene data show CDR1 as SGHTA and CDR2 as FQGNSA. Complete variable domain (other parts from reference TRBV7-2 and TRBJ2-7): GAGVSQSPSNKVTEKGKDVELRCDPISGHTALYWYRQSLGQGLEFLIYFQGNSAPDKSGLPSDRFSAERTGGSVSTLTIQRTQQEDSAVYLCASSPGGGVTYEQYFGPGTRLTVT.